One and the same sample provided the 31 T cell receptor beta chains below, sequenced in a study of T cell responses to AZD1222 COVID-19 vaccine. TCRdb's copy holds only in-frame clones and misses some; the assay was immunoSEQ multiplex PCR. The sample lists approximately 120,000 clones, roughly 92% occurring once. Here the sequenced sample was peripheral blood, taken on day 0 of AZD1222 vaccination. The receptors shown here come from an adult in good health.

The genes are TRBV9 and TRBJ2-3, with D uncertain. V gave up 0 bases and J gave up 0 bases, with 8 bases separating them. Germline values: CDR1 SGDLS, CDR2 YYNGEE. The CDR3 contains 15 residues. DNA of the CDR3: TGTGCCAGCAGCGTAGGGGGTAGTAGCACAGATACGCAGTATTTT. Protein: CASSVGGSSTDTQYF.

The J gene is TRBJ2-1, the V gene TRBV29-1; D not certain. V lost 5 bases and J lost 3, with 5 bases in between. Germline CDR1 reads SQVTM; CDR2 reads ANQGSEA. The length of the CDR3 is 11 residues. The CDR3 is CSVRYYNEQFF. The CDR3 DNA reads TGCAGCGTTAGATACTACAATGAGCAGTTCTTC.

This clone was picked up one time. This sequence joins TRBV9 and TRBJ1-5, with TRBD1 matching over 10 bases. CDR1 and CDR2 from the germline V gene are SGDLS and YYNGEE. The V and J ends lost 3 bases and 1 base, in that order; junction bases with no gene match: 4. There are 16 residues in the CDR3. CDR3 nucleotides: TGTGCCAGCAGCGGTGGGACAGGGGTGAGCAATCAGCCCCAGCATTTT. It specifies CASSGGTGVSNQPQHF.

The chain has TRBV3-1 (or the pseudogene TRBV3-2) and TRBJ1-5, with D hard to call. This CDR3 comprises 14 residues. CDR1 LGHDT and CDR2 YNNKEL come from the germline V gene (reference sequence). Trimming took off 4 bases at V and 4 bases at J, with 11 bases between the two ends. In DNA, the CDR3 is TGTGCCAGCAGCCTCAGAGGGCAGAATCAGCCCCAGCATTTT. This codes for CASSLRGQNQPQHF.

This chain links TRBV9 with TRBJ1-1, with D possibly matching TRBD1 (5 bases). This CDR3 comprises 16 residues. Germline loops: CDR1 SGDLS, CDR2 YYNGEE. The V and J ends lost 0 bases and 0 bases respectively, with 12 bases between them. Here the CDR3 reads CASSVGQAGLNTEAFF. CDR3 in DNA: TGTGCCAGCAGCGTAGGTCAGGCAGGGTTGAACACTGAAGCTTTCTTT.

This chain uses TRBV4-3 with TRBJ2-7; D is unresolved. There are 15 residues in the CDR3. CDR1 is LGHNA, CDR2 YSLEER, per germline. V was trimmed by 0 bases and J by 3 bases, leaving 12 bases between them. The CDR3 loop is CASSQEGRTHYEQYF. The CDR3 nucleotides are TGCGCCAGCAGCCAAGAGGGCAGAACCCACTACGAGCAGTACTTC.

The chain recombines TRBV11-2 with TRBJ1-4; the D is unclear. The CDR3 runs 11 residues. Germline V CDR1 and CDR2: SGHAT, FQNNGV. V lost 4 bases, J lost 3 bases, and 0 bases lay in between. DNA for the CDR3: TGTGCCAGCAGCTCTAATGAAAAACTGTTTTTT. Translated: CASSSNEKLFF.

The chain links TRBV11-2 to TRBJ1-2; 8 bases match TRBD1. V lost 5 bases, J lost 2 bases, and 7 bases stayed unmatched. CDR3 length: 15 residues. Per germline, CDR1 SGHAT and CDR2 FQNNGV. As DNA, the CDR3 is TGTGCCAGCAGCCACCTCCGGGACAGGAACTATGGCTACACCTTC. It translates to CASSHLRDRNYGYTF.

V is TRBV5-1 and J is TRBJ2-5; D is perhaps TRBD2 (6 bases). Trimming left V 1 base short and J 2 bases short, with 12 bases between. Germline loops: CDR1 SGHRS, CDR2 YFSETQ. The CDR3 is 15 residues long. The CDR3 sequence: CASSLSPGTQETQYF. The CDR3 DNA sequence: TGCGCCAGCAGCTTGTCCCCCGGGACTCAAGAGACCCAGTACTTC.

This chain's CDR3 is CASSQGTSGYTDTQYF. The CDR3 nucleotides are TGTGCCAGCAGCCAGGGGACTAGCGGATACACAGATACGCAGTATTTT. This chain uses TRBV4-2 with TRBJ2-3, with 11 positions matching TRBD2. The germline CDR1 and CDR2 sequences are LGHNA and YNFKEQ. J was trimmed by 2 bases and V by 3 bases; bases with no gene match: 4. The CDR3 has 16 residues.

J is TRBJ1-2 and V is TRBV27; D remains unclear. Germline V gene data show CDR1 as MNHEY and CDR2 as SMNVEV (reference sequence). Trimming cost V 0 bases and J 0 bases, with 11 bases left between them. The CDR3 is 16 residues long. DNA for the CDR3: TGTGCCAGCAGTTTATCGATGGGGAGCCCTAACTATGGCTACACCTTC. It translates to CASSLSMGSPNYGYTF.

The genes are TRBV12-3 or TRBV12-4 and TRBJ2-7; D not resolved. V lost 1 base and J lost 7, with 11 bases in between. CDR3 size: 13 residues. The chain's CDR3 is CASSLGQLGEQYF. The CDR3 DNA follows: TGTGCCAGCAGTTTAGGGCAATTGGGGGAGCAGTACTTC.

The chain carries TRBV6-2 or TRBV6-3 and TRBJ2-4, with D hard to call. Trimming pared 6 bases from V and 0 bases from J, leaving 12 bases between. The CDR3 is made up of 15 amino acids. Germline CDR1 and CDR2: MNHEY and SVGEGT. This chain's CDR3 is CASSQVRLAKNIQYF. For the CDR3, the DNA is TGTGCCAGCAGCCAAGTAAGACTAGCCAAAAACATTCAGTACTTC.

CDR3 protein: CASSLGVGEAFF. DNA for the CDR3: TGTGCCAGCAGTTTAGGTGTAGGTGAAGCTTTCTTT. The gene calls are TRBV12-3 or TRBV12-4 and TRBJ1-1; D call uncertain. V was pared by 1 base and J by 7 bases, with 7 bases between. This CDR3 region has 12 residues.

Written as DNA, the CDR3 is TGTGCCAGCAGTGCTACCGGGAGGGACGAGCAGTACTTC. Encoded protein: CASSATGRDEQYF. The chain uses TRBV25-1 and TRBJ2-7; 8 bases are shared with TRBD2. This CDR3 contains 13 residues. Germline CDR1 and CDR2: MGHDK and SYGVNS. J was trimmed by 5 bases and V by 4 bases; bases with no gene match: 4.

The genes are TRBV6-5 and TRBJ1-2; 8 bases map to TRBD1. The CDR3 spans 14 residues. The V and J ends lost 6 bases and 7 bases, in that order; junction bases with no gene match: 10. The germline V gene encodes CDR1 MNHEY and CDR2 SVGAGI. The CDR3 DNA follows: TGTGCCAGCAGCCAGGACAGGGTAAAAGGTGGCTACACCTTC. Translating gives CASSQDRVKGGYTF.

The J gene is TRBJ2-5, the V gene TRBV28; D not certain. The V and J ends lost 6 bases and 2 bases respectively, with 7 bases between them. Germline CDR1 and CDR2: MDHEN and SYDVKM. The CDR3 consists of 12 residues. The CDR3 region is CASRPPQETQYF. The CDR3 DNA follows: TGTGCCAGCAGACCGCCTCAAGAGACCCAGTACTTC.

V is TRBV27 and J is TRBJ2-3, with 14 bases matching TRBD2. The CDR3 runs to 18 residues. Germline V lookup: CDR1 MNHEY, CDR2 SMNVEV (reference sequence). With 0 bases clipped from V and 3 bases from J, the junction kept 5 bases outside the gene matches. CDR3 sequence reads: CASSLSGLAGDATDTQYF. The CDR3 nucleotides are TGTGCCAGCAGTTTATCGGGACTAGCGGGGGATGCAACAGATACGCAGTATTTT.

The CDR3 reads CASSPGTPGGYTF. The CDR3 coding sequence is TGTGCCAGCAGCCCGGGGACGCCGGGTGGCTACACCTTC. The rearrangement links TRBV7-9 to TRBJ1-2, with D perhaps TRBD1 (5 bases). Trimming left V 5 bases short and J 7 bases short, with 14 bases between. This CDR3 has 13 residues. Germline CDR1 and CDR2: SEHNR and FQNEAQ (reference sequence). The variable domain in full, completed from reference TRBV7-9 and TRBJ1-2, reads DTGVSQNPRHKITKRGQNVTFRCDPISEHNRLYWYRQTLGQGPEFLTYFQNEAQLEKSRLLSDRFSAERPKGSFSTLEIQRTEQGDSAMYLCASSPGTPGGYTFGSGTRLTVV.

The chain is built from TRBV28 and TRBJ1-5; 9 nucleotides line up with TRBD1. Germline V gene data show CDR1 as MDHEN and CDR2 as SYDVKM. The trim removed 2 bases at V and 6 bases at J, leaving 5 bases unmatched. This CDR3 comprises 15 residues. CDR3 DNA: TGTGCCAGCAGTTTAGACAGGGGGATCTTTCAGCCCCAGCATTTT. This encodes CASSLDRGIFQPQHF.

In its sample, this clone was seen a few times. The chain has TRBV5-5 and TRBJ2-7; possibly TRBD1 for D (7 bases). Germline CDR1 reads SGHKS; CDR2 reads YYEKEE (reference sequence). This CDR3 has 14 amino acids. V lost 5 bases, J lost 4 bases, and 16 bases lay in between. CDR3 in DNA: TGTGCCAGCAGTTTTGAACAGGGGACTTACGAGCAGTACTTC. It translates to CASSFEQGTYEQYF.

The V call is TRBV4-1, the J call TRBJ2-5; the D gene is possibly TRBD1 (6 bases). Per germline, CDR1 MGHRA and CDR2 YSYEKL. The CDR3 is 16 amino acids. With 4 bases removed from V and 2 bases from J, the gap between germline ends came to 17 bases. The CDR3 here is CASSPLGGPRQETQYF. The CDR3, as DNA: TGCGCCAGCAGCCCTCTAGGGGGACCCAGGCAAGAGACCCAGTACTTC.

V is TRBV10-3 and J is TRBJ2-4; tentatively, D is TRBD2 (5 bases). This CDR3 is 14 amino acids long. CDR1 is ENHRY and CDR2 is SYGVKD in the germline V gene. V was pared by 3 bases and J by 3 bases, with 9 bases between. Written as DNA, the CDR3 is TGTGCCATCAGTGACAGCGGCCGCAAAAACATTCAGTACTTC. It yields the protein CAISDSGRKNIQYF.

The V gene is TRBV6-1, the J gene TRBJ1-5, with D perhaps matching TRBD1 (6 bases). Germline V gives CDR1 MNHNS, CDR2 SASEGT. This CDR3 is 17 amino acids long. Deletions cut 0 bases from V and 3 bases from J, with 15 bases between. CDR3 sequence reads: CASSEARDTDANQPQHF. In nucleotides, the CDR3 is TGTGCCAGCAGTGAAGCGAGGGACACGGACGCCAATCAGCCCCAGCATTTT.

The chain has TRBV6-5 and TRBJ1-1, with no clear D. Trimming removed 0 bases from V and 1 base from J, with 9 bases in between. This CDR3 is built from 15 residues. CDR1 is MNHEY, CDR2 SVGAGI, per germline. CDR3 sequence (DNA): TGTGCCAGCAGTTACTCATGGACGGGGAACACTGAAGCTTTCTTT. Translating it yields CASSYSWTGNTEAFF.

This clone was seen once. The chain combines TRBV27 with TRBJ2-7; 10 nucleotides agree with TRBD1. The CDR3 sequence is 13 residues long. Germline V gene data show CDR1 as MNHEY and CDR2 as SMNVEV (reference sequence). V shed 8 bases, J shed 4 bases, and the junction held 5 bases outside the gene matches. This CDR3 reads CASAGQGWYEQYF. The CDR3 nucleotides read TGTGCCAGCGCGGGACAGGGGTGGTACGAGCAGTACTTC.

The V call is TRBV5-1, the J call TRBJ1-1; D is perhaps TRBD1 (5 bases). Trimming cost V 0 bases and J 6 bases, with 15 bases left between them. The CDR3 is made up of 15 amino acids. Looked up from germline, CDR1 is SGHRS and CDR2 is YFSETQ. The CDR3 bases are TGCGCCAGCAGCTTGGCCTCCAACAGGTACGCTGAAGCTTTCTTT. Its protein product is CASSLASNRYAEAFF.

This clone appeared a single time. The chain joins TRBV6-5 to TRBJ1-2; D is ambiguous. The CDR3 covers 14 residues. Germline V gives CDR1 MNHEY, CDR2 SVGAGI. V lost 7 bases and J 9 bases, leaving 21 bases between the germline ends. The CDR3 nucleotides read TGTGCCAGCAAGGCAGGTGGAGATATGAGGAGCTACACCTTC. This sequence encodes CASKAGGDMRSYTF.

The chain has TRBV6-5 and TRBJ1-2; no reliable D call. The germline gives CDR1 MNHEY, CDR2 SVGAGI. Trimming took off 5 bases at V and 4 bases at J, with 11 bases between the two ends. The CDR3 contains 13 residues. Here the CDR3 reads CASSMTGVYGYTF. In nucleotides, the CDR3 is TGTGCCAGCAGTATGACGGGAGTCTATGGCTACACCTTC.

This chain joins TRBV7-3 and TRBJ1-1, with 8 bases that match TRBD1. The CDR3 spans 16 residues. After removal of 0 bases from V and 2 bases from J, the junction contained 5 bases not matched to a gene. Germline V lookup: CDR1 SGHTA, CDR2 FQGTGA. CDR3 in amino acids: CASSLTTGGINTEAFF. CDR3 nucleotide sequence: TGTGCCAGCAGCTTAACTACAGGGGGGATAAACACTGAAGCTTTCTTT.

The chain combines TRBV6-5 with TRBJ2-2; TRBD1 is a possible D gene (6 bases). The V gene's germline CDR1 is MNHEY and CDR2 SVGAGI. The CDR3 is 13 residues long. V gave up 10 bases and J gave up 3 bases, with 12 bases separating them. CDR3 sequence reads: CATGVDDTGELFF. The CDR3 DNA reads TGTGCCACAGGGGTGGATGACACCGGGGAGCTGTTTTTT.